Listed below are T cell receptor beta chains from one sample, sequenced in a study of response to subunit inactivated influenza vaccine. TCRdb ran MiXCR on the RT-PCR reads and lists one entry per CDR3 protein. The sample holds more than 450,000 distinct CDR3 sequences, roughly 8.2% seen once. The specimen comprised PBMCs from blood, sampled less than 25 months after vaccination. All receptors come from a man aged 50 to 69 who received an inactivated influenza vaccine. Each CDR3 is given with its conserved first and last residue. The D gene is left open where the match is weak. Rows may omit the clone size; those that give it use once, few, many or a size class.

cdr3_length	v_call	d_call	j_call	clone_size	cdr3_aa	cdr3_nt
16	TRBV2	NA	TRBJ1-5	many	CASSEAREDSNQPQHF	TGTGCCAGCAGTGAAGCGCGGGAGGATAGCAATCAGCCCCAGCATTTT
14	TRBV4-1	TRBD2	TRBJ2-5	few	CASSLWTSGETQYF	TGCGCCAGCAGTCTTTGGACTAGCGGGGAGACCCAGTACTTC
13	TRBV5-1	NA	TRBJ2-1	many	CASSLEGNGEQFF	TGCGCCAGCAGCTTGGAAGGGAACGGTGAGCAGTTCTTC
17	TRBV20-1	TRBD2	TRBJ2-1	few	CSATPRTSGILYNEQFF	TGCAGTGCCACCCCCCGGACTAGCGGGATTCTCTACAATGAGCAGTTCTTC
14	TRBV7-3	NA	TRBJ1-2	NA	CASSLSRESDGYTF	TGTGCCAGCAGCTTAAGTAGGGAATCGGATGGCTACACCTTC
16	TRBV6-1	TRBD2	TRBJ2-3	many	CASSRWTSGNTDTQYF	TGTGCCAGCAGTCGTTGGACTAGCGGAAACACAGATACGCAGTATTTT
14	TRBV4-2	NA	TRBJ1-2	few	CASSQEGRDYGYTF	TGTGCCAGCAGCCAAGAGGGGAGGGACTATGGCTACACCTTC
14	TRBV20-1	TRBD1	TRBJ2-7	many	CSGSQTGVSYEQYF	TGCAGTGGGTCTCAGACAGGGGTATCCTACGAGCAGTACTTC
15	TRBV9	NA	TRBJ2-1	NA	CASSVASEGGNEQFF	TGTGCCAGCAGCGTAGCGTCCGAAGGGGGCAATGAGCAGTTCTTC
15	TRBV5-4	NA	TRBJ1-1	many	CASSRMGSLNTEAFF	TGTGCCAGCAGCCGAATGGGGAGTCTGAACACTGAAGCTTTCTTT
16	TRBV28	TRBD1	TRBJ2-3	many	CASSSAGTGLHDTQYF	TGTGCCAGCAGTTCCGCCGGGACAGGGTTACATGATACGCAGTATTTT
16	TRBV7-9	TRBD1	TRBJ2-5	NA	CASSLVGTGSQETQYF	TGTGCCAGCAGCTTAGTCGGGACAGGGTCGCAAGAGACCCAGTACTTC
15	TRBV19	NA	TRBJ2-2	NA	CASSTQGLSAGELFF	TGTGCCAGTAGTACCCAGGGGTTATCGGCCGGGGAGCTGTTTTTT
17	TRBV12-3/TRBV12-4	TRBD2	TRBJ2-5	many	CASSFGAGEYEQETQYF	TGTGCCAGCAGTTTCGGGGCGGGGGAGTATGAACAAGAGACCCAGTACTTC
16	TRBV12-3/TRBV12-4	NA	TRBJ1-2	few	CASSGIGSYTNYGYTF	TGTGCCAGCAGTGGCATAGGCAGCTATACTAACTATGGCTACACCTTC
11	TRBV19	NA	TRBJ1-2	few	CASGSRGGYTF	TGTGCCAGTGGGAGCCGTGGAGGCTACACCTTC
15	TRBV28	NA	TRBJ2-3	NA	CASSPWGDRTDTQYF	TGTGCCAGCAGTCCCTGGGGGGACCGCACAGATACGCAGTATTTT
15	TRBV6-2/TRBV6-3	NA	TRBJ2-7	many	CASSYGRGPSYEQYF	TGTGCCAGCAGTTACGGGCGAGGCCCCTCCTACGAGCAGTACTTC
17	TRBV4-2	TRBD2	TRBJ2-1	many	CASSQDRLAGDYNEQFF	TGTGCCAGCAGCCAAGATCGACTAGCGGGAGACTACAATGAGCAGTTCTTC
11	TRBV12-3/TRBV12-4	NA	TRBJ2-1	NA	CASASVDEQFF	TGTGCCAGCGCTAGCGTCGATGAGCAGTTCTTC
11	TRBV9	NA	TRBJ2-7	many	CASSVVREQYF	TGTGCCAGCAGCGTAGTAAGGGAGCAGTACTTC
17	TRBV14	TRBD1	TRBJ2-1	many	CASSQENGQGTYNEQFF	TGTGCCAGCAGCCAGGAGAACGGACAGGGAACCTACAATGAGCAGTTCTTC
13	TRBV10-3	NA	TRBJ1-2	many	CAISWDRNYGYTF	TGTGCCATCAGTTGGGACCGTAACTATGGCTACACCTTC
14	TRBV7-2	NA	TRBJ2-1	NA	CASSLDWSYNEQFF	TGTGCCAGCAGCTTAGACTGGTCCTACAATGAGCAGTTCTTC
14	TRBV30	TRBD2	TRBJ2-1	NA	CAWSTGLAGFEQFF	TGTGCCTGGAGTACGGGACTAGCGGGGTTTGAGCAGTTCTTC
17	TRBV15	NA	TRBJ2-7	few	CATSRDRGLADSYEQYF	TGTGCCACCAGCAGAGATCGCGGGTTAGCGGACTCCTACGAGCAGTACTTC
12	TRBV2	NA	TRBJ1-1	NA	CASIGDRPVAFF	TGTGCCAGCATCGGGGACCGCCCTGTCGCTTTCTTT
14	TRBV6-2/TRBV6-3	NA	TRBJ2-3	NA	CASRAVARSDTQYF	TGTGCCAGCAGGGCCGTAGCAAGATCGGATACGCAGTATTTT
13	TRBV24-1	NA	TRBJ2-7	few	CATRGAGVDEQYF	TGTGCCACCAGGGGTGCGGGTGTCGACGAGCAGTACTTC
14	TRBV20-1	TRBD2	TRBJ2-3	few	CSARAGVVTDTQYF	TGCAGTGCTAGGGCGGGGGTCGTCACAGATACGCAGTATTTT
14	TRBV11-2	TRBD1	TRBJ2-7	NA	CASSTRQGSYEQYF	TGTGCCAGCAGCACCAGACAGGGGTCGTACGAGCAGTACTTC
13	TRBV7-8	TRBD1	TRBJ2-1	NA	CASSPRTGIEQFF	TGTGCCAGCAGTCCAAGGACAGGGATTGAGCAGTTCTTC
16	TRBV6-5	TRBD2	TRBJ2-1	many	CASSYRTSADYNEQFF	TGTGCCAGCAGTTACCGGACTAGCGCTGACTACAATGAGCAGTTCTTC
16	TRBV24-1	TRBD1	TRBJ2-1	many	CATSDLTGTGFDEQFF	TGTGCCACCAGTGATTTAACCGGGACAGGGTTCGATGAGCAGTTCTTC